Detailed here is one T cell receptor (beta chain). The data derive from a study of T cell responses to AZD1222 COVID-19 vaccine. Clones were sequenced by immunoSEQ multiplex PCR, and TCRdb holds only the in-frame ones, with some missing. The sample includes some 150,000 clones, more than 90% of them seen just once. Trimming pared 0 bases from V and 16 bases from J, leaving 17 bases between. This CDR3 spans 13 amino acids. Germline CDR1 SGHRS, CDR2 YFSETQ. J is TRBJ2-1 and V is TRBV5-1, with D possibly matching TRBD1 (6 bases). This TCR came from an adult who received the AZD1222 COVID-19 vaccine. Specimen: peripheral blood, collected 28 days after the second AZD1222 dose. CDR3 loop: CASSLASGDGLFF. CDR3 DNA: TGCGCCAGCAGCTTGGCCTCAGGGGACGGCCTCTTCTTC. The variable domain in full, completed from reference TRBV5-1 and TRBJ2-1, reads KAGVTQTPRYLIKTRGQQVTLSCSPISGHRSVSWYQQTPGQGLQFLFEYFSETQRNKGNFPGRFSGRQFSNSRSEMNVSTLELGDSALYLCASSLASGDGLFFGPGTRLTVL.